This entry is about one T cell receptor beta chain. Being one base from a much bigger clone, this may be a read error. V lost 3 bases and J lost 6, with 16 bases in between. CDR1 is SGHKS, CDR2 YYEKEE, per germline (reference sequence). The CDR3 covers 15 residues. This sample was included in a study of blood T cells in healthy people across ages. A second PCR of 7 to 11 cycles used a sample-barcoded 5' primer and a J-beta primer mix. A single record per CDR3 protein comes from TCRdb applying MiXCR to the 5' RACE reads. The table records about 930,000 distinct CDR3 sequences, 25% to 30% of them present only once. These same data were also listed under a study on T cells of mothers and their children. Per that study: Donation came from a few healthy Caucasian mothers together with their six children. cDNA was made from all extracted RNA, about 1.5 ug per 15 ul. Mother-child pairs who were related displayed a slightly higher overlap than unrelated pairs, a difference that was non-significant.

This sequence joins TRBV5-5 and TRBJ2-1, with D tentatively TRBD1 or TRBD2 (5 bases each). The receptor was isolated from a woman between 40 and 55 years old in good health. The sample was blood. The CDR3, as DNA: TGTGCCAGCAGCTACCGGCAGGGAGCTTGCAATGAGCAGTTCTTC. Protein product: CASSYRQGACNEQFF.